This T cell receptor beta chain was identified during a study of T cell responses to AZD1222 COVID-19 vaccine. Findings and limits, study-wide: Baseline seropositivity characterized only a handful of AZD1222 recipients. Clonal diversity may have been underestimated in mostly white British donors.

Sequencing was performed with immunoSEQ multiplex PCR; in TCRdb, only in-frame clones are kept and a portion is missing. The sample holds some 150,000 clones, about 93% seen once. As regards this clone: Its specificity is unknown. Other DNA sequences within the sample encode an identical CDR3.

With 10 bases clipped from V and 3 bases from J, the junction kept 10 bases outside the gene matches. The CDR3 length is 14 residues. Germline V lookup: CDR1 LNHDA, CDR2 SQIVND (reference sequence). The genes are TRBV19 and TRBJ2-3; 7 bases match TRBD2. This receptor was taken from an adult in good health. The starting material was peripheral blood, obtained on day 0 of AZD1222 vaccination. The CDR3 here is CATQGGGRTDTQYF. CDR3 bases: TGTGCCACCCAGGGCGGCGGGAGAACAGATACGCAGTATTTT. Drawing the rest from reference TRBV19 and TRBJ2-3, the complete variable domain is DGGITQSPKYLFRKEGQNVTLSCEQNLNHDAMYWYRQDPGQGLRLIYYSQIVNDFQKGDIAEGYSVSREKKESFPLTVTSAQKNPTAFYLCATQGGGRTDTQYFGPGTRLTVL.